The next 27 T cell receptor beta chains were all read from a single sample in a study of blood T cell repertoires in COVID-19. Generated by immunoSEQ multiplex PCR, the TCRdb table keeps only in-frame clones and is missing some. The repertoire includes 250,000 or so clones, almost 85% of them detected once, and around 1.9% sits in the top ten. Sequencing was carried out using peripheral blood. These receptors originate from a woman of 80 years or more with acute or convalescent COVID-19.

Turning to this clone: The identical CDR3 is also encoded by other nucleotide sequences in the sample. CDR3 bases: TGTGCCAGTAGCAGTCAGGGGAATCAGCCCCAGCATTTT. This gives the protein CASSSQGNQPQHF. The rearrangement uses TRBV19 and TRBJ1-5, with a tentative D call TRBD1 (6 bases). Germline values: CDR1 LNHDA, CDR2 SQIVND (reference sequence). The CDR3 has 13 amino acids. Trimming took off 6 bases at V and 4 bases at J, with 10 bases between the two ends. Variable domain in full (rest from reference TRBV19 and TRBJ1-5): DGGITQSPKYLFRKEGQNVTLSCEQNLNHDAMYWYRQDPGQGLRLIYYSQIVNDFQKGDIAEGYSVSREKKESFPLTVTSAQKNPTAFYLCASSSQGNQPQHFGDGTRLSIL.

V gene TRBV29-1 combines with J gene TRBJ2-4, with TRBD2 as a possible D gene (6 bases). The V end was cut by 8 bases, the J end by 0 bases, with 26 bases between. CDR3 length: 18 residues. Germline V gene data show CDR1 as SQVTM and CDR2 as ANQGSEA. CDR3 bases: TGCAGCCTCTGGGGAGGCGTCCCCCGACATCTAGCCAAAAACATTCAGTACTTC. Protein product: CSLWGGVPRHLAKNIQYF.

This chain joins TRBV7-2 and TRBJ2-1; TRBD1 aligns across 8 bases. The CDR3 covers 15 residues. The V gene end was trimmed by 6 bases and the J gene end by 4 bases; junction bases not matched to a gene: 8. CDR1 and CDR2 (germline): SGHTA, FQGNSA. In DNA form, the CDR3 reads TGTGCCAGCAGAGGACAGGGAGAAAATTACAATGAGCAGTTCTTC. Its translation is CASRGQGENYNEQFF. Full variable domain (outside the CDR3, taken from reference TRBV7-2 and TRBJ2-1): GAGVSQSPSNKVTEKGKDVELRCDPISGHTALYWYRQSLGQGLEFLIYFQGNSAPDKSGLPSDRFSAERTGGSVSTLTIQRTQQEDSAVYLCASRGQGENYNEQFFGPGTRLTVL.

The chain joins TRBV28 to TRBJ1-1, with TRBD1 matching 7 bases. The CDR3 runs to 15 residues. Trimming at V came to 9 bases and at J to 0 bases, leaving 10 bases not matched to a gene. CDR1 is MDHEN, CDR2 SYDVKM, per germline. The CDR3, as DNA: TGTGCCAGGGGACAGTTACAGTTATTGAACACTGAAGCTTTCTTT. It specifies CARGQLQLLNTEAFF.

The chain joins TRBV7-6 to TRBJ2-1, with 9 positions matching TRBD1. The V and J ends lost 3 bases and 5 bases, in that order; junction bases with no gene match: 11. The CDR3 has 17 residues. Germline values: CDR1 SGHVS, CDR2 FNYEAQ. The DNA of the CDR3 is TGTGCCAGCAGCTTTTGGGGAGGGACAGGGCAGGACAATGAGCAGTTCTTC. Encoded protein: CASSFWGGTGQDNEQFF.

This clone was recorded only once. V gene TRBV7-6 combines with J gene TRBJ2-3, with TRBD2 matching 14 bases. The length of the CDR3 is 19 residues. Germline-derived CDR1 and CDR2 are SGHVS and FNYEAQ. Germline trimming cut 1 base from V and 8 bases from J; bases unmatched to any gene: 14. The CDR3 nucleotides are TGTGCCAGCAGCTTAGAGCCGGGCGGACTAGCGGGAGGCCAGGGTACGCAGTATTTT. Its translation: CASSLEPGGLAGGQGTQYF.

This rearrangement joins TRBV6-1 to TRBJ2-7, with a tentative D call TRBD2 (6 bases). The CDR3 has 15 residues. Germline CDR1 and CDR2: MNHNS and SASEGT. V was clipped by 1 base and J by 5 bases, with 15 bases between them. CDR3 loop: CASSEGSTRMDEQYF. The DNA for the CDR3 is TGTGCCAGCAGTGAAGGTTCGACTAGAATGGACGAGCAGTACTTC.

The J gene is TRBJ1-1, the V gene TRBV14; D ambiguous. Germline V lookup: CDR1 SGHDN, CDR2 FVKESK. The germline V and J ends were trimmed by 4 bases and 1 base, with 13 bases remaining between them. The CDR3 is made up of 15 amino acids. CDR3 coding DNA: TGTGCCAGCAGCCGACGTTGGCAGGCGAACACTGAAGCTTTCTTT. It codes for CASSRRWQANTEAFF.

The rearrangement uses TRBV28 and TRBJ2-1; 9 bases align to TRBD1. The germline gives CDR1 MDHEN, CDR2 SYDVKM. This CDR3 has 16 residues. The trim removed 6 bases at V and 0 bases at J, leaving 6 bases unmatched. The CDR3 DNA follows: TGTGCCAGCAGAAATACAGGGGGCGACTCCTACAATGAGCAGTTCTTC. Translating gives CASRNTGGDSYNEQFF. The full variable domain, completed using reference TRBV28 and TRBJ2-1, is DVKVTQSSRYLVKRTGEKVFLECVQDMDHENMFWYRQDPGLGLRLIYFSYDVKMKEKGDIPEGYSVSREKKERFSLILESASTNQTSMYLCASRNTGGDSYNEQFFGPGTRLTVL.

This chain connects TRBV19 to TRBJ1-5, with D hard to call. Trimming pared 1 base from V and 4 bases from J, leaving 8 bases between. The CDR3 runs 14 residues. Per the germline V gene, CDR1 is LNHDA and CDR2 is SQIVND (reference sequence). The CDR3 DNA follows: TGTGCCAGTAGTATAGGAGTGGTTAATCAGCCCCAGCATTTT. Translating it yields CASSIGVVNQPQHF.

A single count supports this clone. This chain joins TRBV6-2 or TRBV6-3 and TRBJ1-2, with unresolved D. The germline V gene encodes CDR1 MNHEY and CDR2 SVGEGT. This CDR3 comprises 13 residues. Trimming cost V 2 bases and J 1 base, with 5 bases left between them. The CDR3 spells CASSYELNYGYTF. CDR3 sequence (DNA): TGTGCCAGCAGTTACGAACTTAACTATGGCTACACCTTC.

The J gene is TRBJ2-7, the V gene TRBV3-1 (or the pseudogene TRBV3-2); TRBD1 matches 12 bases. The V and J ends lost 3 bases and 4 bases, in that order; junction bases with no gene match: 13. The CDR3 spans 18 residues. Per germline, CDR1 LGHDT and CDR2 YNNKEL (reference sequence). The CDR3 region is CASSHQSKGTGGLYEQYF. The CDR3 coding sequence is TGTGCCAGCAGCCATCAATCTAAAGGGACAGGGGGCTTGTACGAGCAGTACTTC.

This clone was detected only once. The rearrangement joins TRBV5-1 to TRBJ2-3; 9 positions agree with TRBD2. V lost 0 bases to trimming and J lost 1 base; unmatched junction nucleotides: 0. Looked up from germline, CDR1 is SGHRS and CDR2 is YFSETQ. This CDR3 has 15 residues. CDR3 bases: TGCGCCAGCAGCTTGGCTAGCGGGGGCACAGATACGCAGTATTTT. Residues: CASSLASGGTDTQYF.

The chain has TRBV28 and TRBJ1-1; a possible D gene is TRBD1 (6 bases). The V end was cut by 5 bases, the J end by 5 bases, with 21 bases between. The germline V gene encodes CDR1 MDHEN and CDR2 SYDVKM. The CDR3 is made up of 16 amino acids. The CDR3 protein is CASSLATGTRSTEAFF. CDR3 nucleotides: TGTGCCAGCAGTCTCGCGACAGGAACAAGGAGTACTGAAGCTTTCTTT.

This rearrangement joins TRBV14 to TRBJ2-7; the D gene is possibly TRBD2 (5 bases). CDR1 and CDR2 (germline): SGHDN, FVKESK. The CDR3 consists of 15 residues. V was trimmed by 1 base and J by 4 bases, leaving 14 bases between them. CDR3 nucleotide sequence: TGTGCCAGCAGCCAAGGGCCGGGAATTCAGTACGAGCAGTACTTC. Its translation: CASSQGPGIQYEQYF. Filled out from reference TRBV14 and TRBJ2-7, the complete variable domain reads EAGVTQFPSHSVIEKGQTVTLRCDPISGHDNLYWYRRVMGKEIKFLLHFVKESKQDESGMPNNRFLAERTGGTYSTLKVQPAELEDSGVYFCASSQGPGIQYEQYFGPGTRLTVT.

CDR3 region: CASSDRGPYEQYF. CDR3 sequence (DNA): TGTGCCAGCTCAGACAGGGGGCCATACGAGCAGTACTTC. The chain combines TRBV18 with TRBJ2-7; 10 positions match TRBD1. The junction had 2 bases not matched to a gene; V was cut back by 5 bases and J by 4 bases. The CDR3 totals 13 residues. Germline V lookup: CDR1 KGHSH, CDR2 LQKENI.

V usage is TRBV7-6 and J usage is TRBJ2-5, with 13 bases identical to TRBD2. The CDR3 spans 16 residues. Germline trimming cut 5 bases from V and 2 bases from J; bases unmatched to any gene: 5. Per germline, CDR1 SGHVS and CDR2 FNYEAQ. The CDR3 nucleotides are TGTGCCAGCAGCCAGGGACTAGCGGGGCTTCAAGAGACCCAGTACTTC. Translating it yields CASSQGLAGLQETQYF.

This rearrangement joins TRBV13 to TRBJ2-7; TRBD2 is a possible D gene (5 bases). V was trimmed by 1 base and J by 6 bases, leaving 10 bases between them. The length of the CDR3 is 13 residues. CDR1 and CDR2 from the germline V gene are PRHDT and FYEKMQ (reference sequence). The CDR3 loop is CASSLAASREQYF. The DNA for the CDR3 is TGTGCCAGCAGCTTAGCAGCTAGCCGCGAGCAGTACTTC.

The chain links TRBV29-1 to TRBJ2-7; D perhaps matches TRBD1 (6 bases). Germline CDR1 SQVTM, CDR2 ANQGSEA. V was shortened by 6 bases and J by 5 bases, with 11 bases between the two germline ends. This CDR3 has 11 amino acids. The CDR3 protein is CSVDTGNEQYF. CDR3 sequence (DNA): TGCAGCGTGGACACAGGGAACGAGCAGTACTTC.

The rearrangement joins TRBV5-5 to TRBJ2-7; 10 nucleotides match TRBD1. This CDR3 is 14 amino acids long. The J segment lost 2 bases and the V segment lost 4 bases, leaving 3 bases of the junction unmatched. Germline assignment: CDR1 SGHKS and CDR2 YYEKEE (reference sequence). The chain's CDR3 is CASSRGQGTYEQYF. The DNA of the CDR3 is TGTGCCAGCAGCAGGGGACAGGGGACCTACGAGCAGTACTTC.

The sample holds a few counts of this clone. At one of its ends the junction is not consistent with the germline gene, which may arise from a read error. V gene TRBV2 combines with J gene TRBJ2-1; D tentatively reads TRBD1 or TRBD2 (7 bases each). Germline-derived CDR1 and CDR2 are SNHLY and FYNNEI. This CDR3 has 14 amino acids. CDR3 in DNA: TGTGCAAGCAGGGGGGGAAGCTCCTACAATGAGCAGTTCTTC. Protein: CASRGGSSYNEQFF.

The genes are TRBV5-6 and TRBJ1-6; the match to TRBD1 covers 7 bases. Germline assignment: CDR1 SGHDT and CDR2 YYEEEE. The CDR3 contains 16 residues. Trimming took 2 bases from V and 4 from J; bases not matched to a gene: 6. CDR3 DNA sequence: TGTGCCAGCAGCTTAGCAGGGGGACATTATAATTCACCCCTCCACTTT. Its protein is CASSLAGGHYNSPLHF.

The J gene is TRBJ2-7, the V gene TRBV5-1; 9 bases match TRBD1. CDR1 is SGHRS, CDR2 YFSETQ, per germline. This CDR3 is 14 amino acids long. V was clipped by 3 bases and J by 2 bases; unmatched bases: 3. The CDR3 region is CASSWTGEAYEQYF. The DNA for the CDR3 is TGCGCCAGCAGCTGGACAGGGGAGGCCTACGAGCAGTACTTC.

The J gene is TRBJ1-3, the V gene TRBV5-6, with D tentatively TRBD1 (6 bases). The CDR3 sequence is 15 residues long. V lost 5 bases, J lost 4 bases, and 16 bases lay in between. Germline CDR1 and CDR2: SGHDT and YYEEEE. Here the CDR3 reads CASSYDRQSGNTIYF. The CDR3 DNA sequence: TGTGCCAGCAGTTATGACAGGCAATCAGGAAACACCATATATTTT.

V gene TRBV7-3 combines with J gene TRBJ2-1, with 15 bases identical to TRBD2. The CDR3 is made up of 17 amino acids. Losses at the gene ends were 5 bases for V and 6 bases for J; bases not matched to a gene: 8. The V gene's germline CDR1 is SGHTA and CDR2 FQGTGA. The CDR3 here is CASSLGTSGGRGNEQFF. The CDR3 DNA reads as TGTGCCAGCAGCCTAGGGACTAGCGGGGGGCGTGGCAATGAGCAGTTCTTC.

With respect to this clone: Germline is not matched at one junction end, which may reflect a read error. The chain couples TRBV5-4 to TRBJ1-4, with 8 bases fitting TRBD1. Germline assignment: CDR1 SGHNT and CDR2 YYREEE (reference sequence). There are 14 residues in the CDR3. The chain's CDR3 is CASSSDRVNAKLFF. The CDR3 DNA follows: TGTGCCAGCAGCTCGGACAGGGTTAATGCAAAACTGTTTTTT.

The chain recombines TRBV6-2 or TRBV6-3 with TRBJ1-1, with a tentative D call TRBD1 (6 bases). The CDR3 consists of 16 residues. Germline CDR1 is MNHEY and CDR2 is SVGEGT. Trimming stripped 2 bases from V and 2 bases from J, with 15 bases between. The CDR3 bases are TGTGCCAGCAGTTACGCCCGGACGGGACAAAACACTGAAGCTTTCTTT. Translating gives CASSYARTGQNTEAFF.